Following are 5 T cell receptor beta chains from one sample sequenced in a study of post-analysis software for immune sequencing data. The study, taken as a whole, reports: Higher frequency in patients than in controls was seen for a handful of TRBV segments, with TRBV5-6, TRBV5-1 and TRBV20-1 among them.

Sequencing libraries made from TCR beta cDNA carried unique molecular identifiers. TCRdb itself ran the PCR reads through MiXCR, one entry per CDR3 protein. Of about 820,000 distinct CDR3 sequences in the sample, approximately 57% are singletons; the top ten hold 4.6%. Which antigens these TCRs recognize remains unknown. Specimen: blood. The receptors originated from a girl aged 10 to 17 with multiple sclerosis.

The chain links TRBV25-1 to TRBJ2-1; TRBD1 or TRBD2 may be the D gene (6 bases each). V was shortened by 3 bases and J by 7 bases, with 16 bases between the two germline ends. The CDR3 covers 15 residues. Germline assignment: CDR1 MGHDK and CDR2 SYGVNS. CDR3 protein: CASSEPRGVKNEQFF. CDR3 nucleotides: TGTGCCAGCAGTGAGCCAAGGGGGGTGAAAAATGAGCAGTTCTTC.

The chain links TRBV4-1 to TRBJ2-5; D possibly corresponds to TRBD2 (7 bases). Germline CDR1 and CDR2: MGHRA and YSYEKL. V gave up 0 bases and J gave up 7 bases, with 18 bases separating them. The CDR3 is 16 residues long. CDR3 amino acids: CASSQEDGGPDRTQYF. Here the CDR3 DNA reads TGCGCCAGCAGCCAAGAAGACGGGGGGCCAGATAGGACCCAGTACTTC.

In its sample, this clonotype was seen a few times. This chain uses TRBV10-3 with TRBJ1-1, with D unclear. Trimming removed 0 bases from V and 1 base from J, with 3 bases in between. The CDR3 has 13 residues. Germline V gives CDR1 ENHRY, CDR2 SYGVKD. CDR3 nucleotide sequence: TGTGCCATCAGTGAGTCGCCGAACACTGAAGCTTTCTTT. Residues: CAISESPNTEAFF.

This chain joins TRBV3-1 and TRBJ2-5; tentative D call: TRBD2 (6 bases). The germline V gene encodes CDR1 LGHDT and CDR2 YNNKEL (reference sequence). The CDR3 runs to 14 residues. Trimming took off 3 bases at V and 11 bases at J, with 19 bases between the two ends. The CDR3 DNA is TGTGCCAGCAGCCATGGAACGGCGGACTACAAGCAGTACTTC. It yields the protein CASSHGTADYKQYF.

The CDR3 region has the DNA TGCGCCAGCAGCTATAGCGGGGGGTCTAACAATGAGCAGTTCTTC. Amino acid sequence: CASSYSGGSNNEQFF. The V gene is TRBV5-1, the J gene TRBJ2-1, with TRBD2 matching 10 bases. The germline V gene has CDR1 SGHRS and CDR2 YFSETQ. CDR3 length equals 15 residues. V shed 3 bases, J shed 5 bases, and the junction held 5 bases outside the gene matches.